This TCR beta chain derives from a study of beta chain features in type 1 diabetes. Regarding the study as a whole: VDJ junctions from patients with type 1 diabetes contained fewer insertions and more deletions. Type 1 diabetes patients had TCRB CDR3s that were shorter (moderately but significantly so) in all four CD4+ subsets.

Germline loops: CDR1 KGHSH, CDR2 LQKENI. The CDR3 totals 16 residues. Trimming removed 0 bases from V and 0 bases from J, with 9 bases in between. About this clone: Its antigen is as yet unknown.

What was sequenced were expressed TCRB transcripts, since all of the isolated RNA had been reverse transcribed. Read counts averaged roughly 3.7 million for samples of naive, central memory and regulatory T cells. TCRdb keeps only in-frame clones here, not all; method: immunoSEQ multiplex PCR. The sample lists 900,000 or so clones; 15% to 20% were seen once. Purity (above 98%) was reached by all sorted populations. The TCR was taken from a woman between 18 and 29 years old in good health. The sequenced sample consisted of naive CD4+ T cells from blood. This rearrangement joins TRBV18 to TRBJ1-3, with D hard to call. The CDR3 DNA follows: TGTGCCAGCTCACCACCGTCACCGCGCTCTGGAAACACCATATATTTT. Encoded protein: CASSPPSPRSGNTIYF. Together with reference TRBV18 and TRBJ1-3, the CDR3 gives the full variable domain: NAGVMQNPRHLVRRRGQEARLRCSPMKGHSHVYWYRQLPEEGLKFMVYLQKENIIDESGMPKERFSAEFPKEGPSILRIQQVVRGDSAAYFCASSPPSPRSGNTIYFGEGSWLTVV.